The sequence of this T cell receptor beta chain was determined in a study of OX40 agonist ivuxolimab in advanced cancers. Looking at the study overall: Antecedent anti-PD-1, anti-PD-L1 or anti-CTLA-4 therapy was permissible, with under 50% having received some.

In its sample, this clone was seen many times. V was clipped by 2 bases and J by 2 bases; unmatched bases: 5. Germline V gene lookup returns CDR1 MNHEY and CDR2 SMNVEV (reference sequence). The CDR3 sequence is 15 residues long. Prior autoimmune disease or systemic immunosuppression barred patients. TCRdb's table, derived via immunoSEQ multiplex PCR, lists solely in-frame clones and lacks some. This table has about 42,000 clones, approximately 83% appearing once. The source is an adult with an advanced solid tumor such as melanoma, head and neck, liver or kidney cancer. This sequence joins TRBV27 and TRBJ2-5, with TRBD2 matching over 7 bases. The sample in question was CD4+ or CD8+ T cells sorted from blood, obtained in a trial of the OX40 agonist ivuxolimab. For the CDR3, the DNA is TGTGCCAGCAGTTTAGCCGGGGGGTCGCAAGAGACCCAGTACTTC. This codes for CASSLAGGSQETQYF.